Listed below are T cell receptor beta chains from one sample, sequenced in a study of radiotherapy plus CTLA-4 blockade in lung cancer. The data were produced by immunoSEQ multiplex PCR, yet TCRdb's version contains in-frame clones alone and is incomplete. The data contain 90,000 to 100,000 clones, roughly 74% of them singletons. The material sequenced was peripheral blood, taken from a patient treated with radiotherapy plus ipilimumab. These receptor sequences come from a human donor with non-small cell lung cancer who had a partial response to radiotherapy plus ipilimumab. Some clones in this sample may be carry-over from other donors' samples. Each CDR3 is given with its conserved first and last residue. A D gene is named only where the DNA matches it firmly. The size of a clone is reported for some rows only, either as once, few or many, or as a class for expanded clones.

clone size	V gene	D gene	J gene	CDR3 protein	CDR3 DNA
-	TRBV5-1	-	TRBJ2-2	CASSLSATTGELFF	TGCGCCAGCAGCTTGTCAGCGACCACCGGGGAGCTGTTTTTT
-	TRBV18	-	TRBJ2-7	CASKLERKTYEQYF	TGTGCCAGTAAACTTGAGAGAAAAACCTACGAGCAGTACTTC
-	TRBV5-1	-	TRBJ2-2	CASSLALEAWAGELFF	TGCGCCAGCAGCTTGGCCCTAGAGGCCTGGGCCGGGGAGCTGTTCTTT
few	TRBV18	TRBD1	TRBJ1-2	CASSPTRNHDRGIYGYTF	TGTGCCAGCTCACCCACACGCAATCACGACAGGGGTATTTATGGCTACACCTTC
few	TRBV28	-	TRBJ1-2	CASSLSQAYGYTF	TGTGCCAGCAGTTTATCCCAAGCCTATGGCTACACCTTC
-	TRBV5-4	-	TRBJ2-3	CASSLFSSDTQYF	TGTGCCAGCAGCTTGTTTTCGTCAGATACGCAGTATTTT
-	TRBV9	TRBD2	TRBJ2-3	CASSVRGLAGLPDAQYF	TGTGCCAGCAGCGTGCGAGGACTAGCGGGACTCCCAGATGCGCAGTATTTT
-	TRBV19	TRBD1	TRBJ1-1	CAAQTGDGTEAFF	TGTGCCGCCCAGACAGGGGATGGTACTGAAGCTTTCTTT
many	TRBV15	-	TRBJ1-1	CATSRARTEAFF	TGTGCCACCAGCAGAGCCAGGACTGAAGCTTTCTTT
-	TRBV4-3	TRBD1	TRBJ2-2	CASSPDRGRLSGELFF	TGCGCCAGCAGCCCCGACAGGGGGCGCTTATCCGGGGAGCTGTTTTTT
-	TRBV2	-	TRBJ2-1	CASRRGHGYNEQFF	TGTGCCAGCCGGAGAGGGCACGGCTACAATGAGCAGTTCTTC
-	TRBV5-1	-	TRBJ2-7	CASSLSLSSYEQYF	TGCGCCAGCAGCTTGTCACTGAGCTCCTACGAGCAGTACTTC
-	TRBV5-1	TRBD2	TRBJ2-3	CASSFPGTSGRTDTQYF	TGCGCCAGCAGCTTCCCCGGGACTAGCGGGAGGACAGATACGCAGTATTTT
-	TRBV11-2	TRBD2	TRBJ2-7	CASSLSGGTYEQYF	TGTGCCAGCAGCTTATCGGGGGGTACCTACGAGCAGTACTTC
-	TRBV7-8	TRBD1	TRBJ1-5	CASSLVQGARQPQHF	TGTGCCAGCAGCTTAGTGCAGGGGGCGAGACAGCCCCAGCATTTT
-	TRBV11-3	-	TRBJ2-2	CASSGTRNTGELFF	TGTGCCAGCAGTGGGACACGTAACACCGGGGAGCTGTTTTTT
-	TRBV19	-	TRBJ2-5	CASSPGWRETQYF	TGTGCCAGTAGCCCCGGTTGGAGGGAGACCCAGTACTTC
-	TRBV5-6	TRBD2	TRBJ2-5	CASSPRGGMGETQYF	TGTGCCAGCAGCCCGCGGGGGGGGATGGGAGAGACCCAGTACTTC
-	TRBV27	-	TRBJ2-7	CASSRLGTYEQYF	TGTGCCAGCAGTCGACTCGGAACCTACGAGCAGTACTTC
-	TRBV7-8	TRBD2	TRBJ2-5	CASSSRRLAQETQYF	TGTGCCAGCAGCTCCCGAAGACTAGCTCAAGAGACCCAGTACTTC
-	TRBV27	TRBD2	TRBJ2-7	CASGTAGERYEQYF	TGTGCCAGCGGAACAGCGGGAGAAAGATACGAGCAGTACTTC
-	TRBV9	-	TRBJ2-5	CASSVGGSPTETQYF	TGTGCCAGCAGCGTAGGGGGCTCTCCGACGGAGACCCAGTACTTC
-	TRBV19	-	TRBJ1-1	CASRYLSGRSTEAFF	TGTGCCAGTAGATATTTATCAGGGCGTTCCACTGAAGCTTTCTTT
-	TRBV4-3	TRBD2	TRBJ2-3	CASSQNPAGGRRDTQYF	TGCGCCAGCAGCCAAAATCCCGCGGGGGGGCGTAGAGATACGCAGTATTTT
once	TRBV7-9	-	TRBJ1-1	CASSPGLFTEAFF	TGTGCCAGCAGCCCAGGCTTGTTTACTGAAGCTTTCTTT
-	TRBV30	-	TRBJ1-2	CAWSGGSYNYGYTF	TGTGCCTGGAGTGGGGGCAGTTACAACTATGGCTACACCTTC
-	TRBV28	-	TRBJ2-7	CASSQERFSWAYEQYF	TGTGCCAGCAGCCAAGAGCGGTTCAGCTGGGCCTACGAGCAGTACTTC
few	TRBV10-1	-	TRBJ2-2	CASSTYGGELFF	TGCGCCAGCAGTACCTATGGCGGGGAGCTGTTTTTT
many	TRBV27	TRBD1	TRBJ1-4	CASSQQGINEKLFF	TGTGCCAGCAGTCAACAGGGGATTAATGAAAAACTGTTTTTT
medium-sized	TRBV6-4	-	TRBJ1-1	CASSAHSGNTEAFF	TGTGCCAGCAGTGCCCACTCAGGGAACACTGAAGCTTTCTTT
few	TRBV10-2	TRBD1	TRBJ1-2	CASSRDRSYGYTF	TGCGCCAGCAGCCGGGACAGATCGTATGGCTACACCTTC
few	TRBV5-3	TRBD1	TRBJ1-6	CASSLDRGSNSPLHF	TGTGCCAGCAGCTTGGACAGGGGCAGTAATTCACCCCTCCACTTT
few	TRBV28	TRBD1	TRBJ1-4	CASRATGPNEKLFF	TGTGCCAGCAGGGCGACAGGGCCTAATGAAAAACTGTTTTTT
-	TRBV5-6	TRBD1	TRBJ1-4	CASSVQGRLLATNEKLFF	TGTGCCAGCAGCGTACAGGGGCGTCTCCTTGCAACTAATGAAAAACTGTTTTTT
many	TRBV28	TRBD1	TRBJ1-1	CASSPGQGGTEAFF	TGTGCCAGCAGTCCGGGACAGGGTGGCACTGAAGCTTTCTTT
-	TRBV9	TRBD2	TRBJ2-3	CASSVGGGARGTDTQYF	TGTGCCAGCAGCGTAGGCGGGGGGGCCCGGGGCACAGATACGCAGTATTTT
-	TRBV5-6	-	TRBJ1-2	CASSLDRRDPLSYGYTF	TGTGCCAGCAGCTTGGATCGCAGGGATCCCTTGTCCTATGGCTACACCTTC
-	TRBV7-2	TRBD1	TRBJ1-1	CASSFQGQGNTEAFF	TGTGCCAGCAGCTTCCAGGGACAGGGGAACACTGAAGCTTTCTTT
-	TRBV28	-	TRBJ1-1	CASSLRVGWNTEAFF	TGTGCCAGCAGTTTACGGGTTGGGTGGAACACTGAAGCTTTCTTT
few	TRBV5-1	TRBD2	TRBJ2-7	CASSLGAGETYEQYF	TGCGCCAGCAGCTTGGGAGCGGGAGAGACCTACGAGCAGTACTTC
few	TRBV7-9	-	TRBJ1-6	CASSLMEGSYNSPLHF	TGTGCCAGCAGCTTAATGGAGGGATCCTATAATTCACCCCTCCACTTT
-	TRBV6-6	-	TRBJ2-2	CASSYTPGGPGELFF	TGTGCCAGCAGTTACACCCCAGGGGGGCCCGGGGAGCTGTTTTTT
-	TRBV7-6	TRBD2	TRBJ2-7	CASSLSPSGTYEQYF	TGTGCCAGCAGCTTAAGTCCTAGCGGGACCTACGAGCAGTACTTC
many	TRBV28	TRBD2	TRBJ2-1	CASRTGAGTRYNEQFF	TGTGCCAGCAGAACGGGAGCCGGGACTAGATACAATGAGCAGTTCTTC
-	TRBV5-5	TRBD2	TRBJ2-7	CASSSGLAGGYTYEQYF	TGTGCCAGCAGCTCAGGACTAGCGGGAGGCTACACCTACGAGCAGTACTTC
-	TRBV5-1	-	TRBJ1-1	CASSEDRNTEAFF	TGCGCCAGCAGCGAGGACAGGAACACTGAAGCTTTCTTT
few	TRBV7-9	-	TRBJ1-5	CASSLIGGQPQHF	TGTGCCAGCAGCTTAATCGGGGGTCAGCCCCAGCATTTT
-	TRBV7-2	TRBD2	TRBJ2-7	CASSATSGIESNEQYF	TGTGCCAGCAGCGCGACTAGCGGGATTGAGTCTAACGAGCAGTACTTC
-	TRBV11-3	-	TRBJ2-2	CASSLAGVANTGELFF	TGTGCCAGCAGCTTGGCTGGAGTAGCTAACACCGGGGAGCTGTTTTTT
-	TRBV19	-	TRBJ1-5	CASSTDEQVYSNQPQHF	TGTGCCAGTAGTACTGACGAACAGGTCTATAGCAATCAGCCCCAGCATTTT
-	TRBV5-4	-	TRBJ2-3	CASSSGFLGTDTQYF	TGTGCCAGCAGCTCGGGGTTTTTAGGCACAGATACGCAGTATTTT
-	TRBV11-3	-	TRBJ2-7	CASSWTGFYEQYF	TGTGCCAGCAGCTGGACGGGGTTCTACGAGCAGTACTTC
-	TRBV14	-	TRBJ1-2	CASSQQQKYGYTF	TGTGCCAGCAGCCAACAACAGAAGTATGGCTACACCTTC
-	TRBV5-4	-	TRBJ1-2	CASSLGPEAGYTF	TGTGCCAGCAGCTTGGGACCGGAGGCCGGCTACACCTTC
-	TRBV4-2	TRBD2	TRBJ2-5	CASSQDRPTSGETQYF	TGTGCCAGCAGCCAAGATCGTCCGACTAGCGGCGAGACCCAGTACTTC
-	TRBV29-1	TRBD1	TRBJ1-1	CSVRHMRQGGRGTEAFF	TGCAGCGTTCGTCATATGAGACAGGGCGGCCGGGGCACTGAAGCTTTCTTT